These 30 T cell receptor beta chains came from one sample sequenced in a study of CD8 T cells in Susac syndrome. RNA amounts of 0.5 to 1 ug underwent reverse transcription with random hexamers. TCRdb ran MiXCR on the immunoSEQ multiplex PCR reads and lists one entry per CDR3 protein. The repertoire consists of tens of thousands of distinct CDR3 sequences, with about 94% occurring once and the leading ten covering 0.5% to 0.6%. The sample comprised CD8+ T cells from PBMCs. The receptors derive from a human donor with multiple sclerosis.

This clonotype was seen once. The V and J genes are TRBV19 and TRBJ2-3, with TRBD2 matching over 8 bases. With 0 bases clipped from V and 2 bases from J, the junction kept 10 bases outside the gene matches. CDR3 length equals 18 residues. CDR1 and CDR2 from the germline V gene are LNHDA and SQIVND (reference sequence). The CDR3 loop reads CASSIDEASGFFTDTQYF. In DNA form, the CDR3 reads TGTGCCAGTAGTATAGATGAGGCTAGCGGGTTTTTCACAGATACGCAGTATTTT.

This chain uses TRBV7-7 with TRBJ2-1; D is perhaps TRBD2 (6 bases). V was cut by 2 bases and J by 8 bases, with 13 bases left in between. CDR1 is SSHAT, CDR2 FNYEAQ, per germline (reference sequence). This CDR3 is 14 amino acids long. This CDR3 reads CASSLYVEGDEQFF. In DNA, the CDR3 is TGTGCCAGCAGCTTATATGTGGAGGGCGATGAGCAGTTCTTC.

This chain connects TRBV29-1 to TRBJ2-3; TRBD1 agrees at 8 bases. CDR3 length equals 15 residues. V lost 3 bases, J lost 2 bases, and 7 bases stayed unmatched. Per germline, CDR1 SQVTM and CDR2 ANQGSEA. The CDR3 DNA follows: TGCAGCGTTGATGGACAGGGCCTGAACACAGATACGCAGTATTTT. Translating it yields CSVDGQGLNTDTQYF.

The gene calls are TRBV28 and TRBJ2-7; no clear D. Germline CDR1 reads MDHEN; CDR2 reads SYDVKM. The CDR3 runs to 12 residues. The germline V and J ends were trimmed by 10 bases and 5 bases, with 15 bases remaining between them. The CDR3 DNA follows: TGTGCCACCACGGACCTTGGAAACGAGCAGTACTTC. Encoded protein: CATTDLGNEQYF.

J is TRBJ2-2 and V is TRBV14; D is unclear. The CDR3 totals 13 residues. Germline lookup yields CDR1 SGHDN and CDR2 FVKESK. The V gene lost 0 bases and the J gene lost 6 bases, with 5 bases spanning the gap. The CDR3 DNA follows: TGTGCCAGCAGCCAAGATTATCCCGGGGAGCTGTTTTTT. This gives the protein CASSQDYPGELFF.

CDR3 coding DNA: TGTGCCACGGGACAGGAGTCCCAAGAGACCCAGTACTTC. Residues: CATGQESQETQYF. V usage is TRBV6-5 and J usage is TRBJ2-5; 8 nucleotides line up with TRBD1. The CDR3 contains 13 residues. The germline gives CDR1 MNHEY, CDR2 SVGAGI. The trim removed 10 bases at V and 1 base at J, leaving 5 bases unmatched.

This chain links TRBV7-6 with TRBJ2-7; D not certain. The length of the CDR3 is 14 residues. Trimming took 6 bases from V and 1 from J, leaving 13 bases between them. The germline V gene has CDR1 SGHVS and CDR2 FNYEAQ. The CDR3 protein is CASSYLGPSYEQYF. CDR3 sequence (DNA): TGTGCCAGCAGTTATCTCGGGCCTTCCTACGAGCAGTACTTC.

This clonotype was picked up one time. The genes are TRBV20-1 and TRBJ2-7; no firm D call. V was clipped by 0 bases and J by 4 bases, with 13 bases between them. Germline CDR1 DFQATT, CDR2 SNEGSKA (reference sequence). The CDR3 is made up of 14 amino acids. The CDR3 region is CSARDVGSDYEQYF. DNA of the CDR3: TGCAGTGCTAGAGATGTGGGGTCCGATTACGAGCAGTACTTC.

The chain uses TRBV5-4 and TRBJ2-5, with D unclear. Deletions cut 0 bases from V and 5 bases from J, with 11 bases between. CDR1 and CDR2 from the germline V gene are SGHNT and YYREEE (reference sequence). There are 14 residues in the CDR3. For the CDR3, the DNA is TGTGCCAGCAGCTTGGTAGGCGGCCGCGAGACCCAGTACTTC. Protein sequence: CASSLVGGRETQYF.

J is TRBJ2-7 and V is TRBV6-5, with 12 positions matching TRBD1. CDR3 length: 14 amino acids. Unmatched junction bases numbered 5, after V lost 6 bases and J lost 5 bases. Germline CDR1 reads MNHEY; CDR2 reads SVGAGI. CDR3 region: CASSRGTGGDEQYF. The CDR3, as DNA: TGTGCCAGCAGCCGAGGGACAGGGGGCGACGAGCAGTACTTC.

The V call is TRBV29-1, the J call TRBJ2-3, with TRBD2 matching 7 bases. Germline loops: CDR1 SQVTM, CDR2 ANQGSEA. This CDR3 is built from 18 residues. J was trimmed by 2 bases and V by 6 bases; bases with no gene match: 20. The chain's CDR3 is CSVPHGVAGVTPTDTQYF. The CDR3 bases are TGCAGCGTCCCTCATGGGGTAGCGGGTGTTACGCCCACAGATACGCAGTATTTT.

V gene TRBV20-1 combines with J gene TRBJ2-5, with 7 bases lining up with TRBD1. This CDR3 comprises 15 residues. The germline CDR1 and CDR2 sequences are DFQATT and SNEGSKA (reference sequence). V was clipped by 3 bases and J by 2 bases; unmatched bases: 9. CDR3 coding DNA: TGCAGTGCTAGCCTCGACAGGGAAGGTCAAGAGACCCAGTACTTC. It codes for CSASLDREGQETQYF.

The CDR3 DNA reads TGTGCCAGCAGTTTATCTCTGGGGATCGGGGAGCTGTTTTTT. Translating it yields CASSLSLGIGELFF. This chain joins TRBV27 and TRBJ2-2; the D is unclear. V was shortened by 0 bases and J by 7 bases, with 9 bases between the two germline ends. The CDR3 length is 14 residues. Germline V gene data show CDR1 as MNHEY and CDR2 as SMNVEV (reference sequence).

The chain is built from TRBV4-3 and TRBJ1-5, with D hard to call. The CDR3 runs to 16 residues. Trimming left V 0 bases short and J 1 base short, with 10 bases between. Germline V CDR1 and CDR2: LGHNA, YSLEER. The CDR3 nucleotides are TGCGCCAGCAGCCAAGACTCCCCAGGCAGCAATCAGCCCCAGCATTTT. It encodes CASSQDSPGSNQPQHF.

This clonotype was detected only once. The chain employs TRBV20-1 and TRBJ1-2; a weak D match, TRBD1 (6 bases). Trimming took off 0 bases at V and 4 bases at J, with 15 bases between the two ends. The germline CDR1 and CDR2 sequences are DFQATT and SNEGSKA (reference sequence). CDR3 size: 15 residues. This CDR3 reads CSAREGRTALYGYTF. The CDR3, as DNA: TGCAGTGCTAGAGAGGGAAGGACAGCCCTCTATGGCTACACCTTC.

The rearrangement joins TRBV12-3 or TRBV12-4 to TRBJ2-5; perhaps TRBD1 as D (6 bases). The length of the CDR3 is 14 residues. Deletions cut 5 bases from V and 4 bases from J, with 14 bases between. CDR3 DNA: TGTGCCAGCAGTCTCACAGGGTTGGGAGAGACCCAGTACTTC. It encodes CASSLTGLGETQYF.

The rearrangement uses TRBV20-1 and TRBJ1-5; weak D call: TRBD1 (5 bases). CDR1 and CDR2 from the germline V gene are DFQATT and SNEGSKA (reference sequence). The CDR3 totals 15 residues. The V end was cut by 5 bases, the J end by 16 bases, with 30 bases between. CDR3 amino acids: CSARPTGAESAPTHF. The CDR3 bases are TGCAGTGCTCGCCCGACCGGGGCTGAATCAGCCCCAACCCATTTT.

The V and J genes are TRBV28 and TRBJ2-5; D gene uncertain. The germline gives CDR1 MDHEN, CDR2 SYDVKM. Trimming removed 5 bases at V and 4 bases at J, with 14 bases between. The CDR3 extends over 14 amino acids. The CDR3 is CASSPSGPLETQYF. In DNA, the CDR3 is TGTGCCAGCAGTCCGTCCGGGCCCCTAGAGACCCAGTACTTC.

This clonotype occurred once. The genes are TRBV4-3 and TRBJ2-7; TRBD2 might be the D (6 bases). CDR1 is LGHNA and CDR2 is YSLEER in the germline V gene. This CDR3 has 14 amino acids. Trimming removed 0 bases from V and 4 bases from J, with 10 bases in between. The CDR3 coding sequence is TGCGCCAGCAGCCAAGATCTGGGAGGATACGAGCAGTACTTC. Amino acids: CASSQDLGGYEQYF.

This chain joins TRBV12-3 or TRBV12-4 and TRBJ2-3; TRBD2 aligns across 11 bases. The CDR3 consists of 16 residues. The trim removed 3 bases at V and 2 bases at J, leaving 4 bases unmatched. CDR3 DNA: TGTGCCAGCAGTTTGGGACTAGCGGTATACACAGATACGCAGTATTTT. This codes for CASSLGLAVYTDTQYF.

V and J are TRBV6-2 or TRBV6-3 and TRBJ1-2; D gene uncertain. V was cut by 1 base and J by 7 bases, with 10 bases left in between. Per germline, CDR1 MNHEY and CDR2 SVGEGT. This CDR3 is built from 13 residues. The CDR3 sequence is CASSYYGYGGYTF. The CDR3 nucleotides are TGTGCCAGCAGTTACTATGGGTATGGTGGCTACACCTTC.

The chain joins TRBV2 to TRBJ2-5; D gene ambiguous. Germline V gene sequence: CDR1 SNHLY, CDR2 FYNNEI. V was shortened by 0 bases and J by 1 base, with 6 bases between the two germline ends. The CDR3 has 14 residues. This CDR3 reads CASSEAGSQETQYF. CDR3 coding DNA: TGTGCCAGCAGTGAAGCGGGGTCCCAAGAGACCCAGTACTTC.

The chain couples TRBV29-1 to TRBJ2-7; either TRBD1 or TRBD2 may fit D (5 bases each). The CDR3 totals 14 residues. V was trimmed by 6 bases and J by 3 bases, leaving 18 bases between them. CDR1 and CDR2 (germline): SQVTM, ANQGSEA. CDR3 residues: CSVESGTPHYEQYF. Written as DNA, the CDR3 is TGCAGCGTGGAGTCCGGGACCCCCCACTACGAGCAGTACTTC.

This clonotype was seen only once. The chain couples TRBV20-1 to TRBJ2-5; 9 bases fit TRBD2. CDR1 is DFQATT and CDR2 is SNEGSKA in the germline V gene (reference sequence). V dropped 3 bases and J dropped 2; count of bases not matched to a gene: 16. The CDR3 is made up of 18 amino acids. The CDR3 region is CSARSFAGLAGDQETQYF. The DNA for the CDR3 is TGCAGTGCTAGGTCGTTCGCCGGGTTAGCGGGGGATCAAGAGACCCAGTACTTC.

The V and J genes are TRBV27 and TRBJ2-7; 8 nucleotides match TRBD2. Germline CDR1 MNHEY, CDR2 SMNVEV (reference sequence). V lost 5 bases and J lost 8; bases outside the gene matches: 8. The CDR3 is 13 residues long. The CDR3 here is CASSPIGGDKQYF. The CDR3 region has the DNA TGTGCCAGCAGTCCCATCGGGGGGGATAAGCAGTACTTC.

V usage is TRBV12-3 or TRBV12-4 and J usage is TRBJ2-3; the D gene is possibly TRBD2 (6 bases). The CDR3 is 14 amino acids. V shed 3 bases and J shed 2 bases, with 9 bases lying between them. CDR3 coding DNA: TGTGCCAGCAGTTTGACGGGGGACACAGATACGCAGTATTTT. As protein: CASSLTGDTDTQYF.

This chain joins TRBV6-6 and TRBJ2-7, with 12 bases fitting TRBD2. This CDR3 has 16 amino acids. Germline V gives CDR1 MNHNY, CDR2 SVGAGI (reference sequence). With 0 bases clipped from V and 2 bases from J, the junction kept 2 bases outside the gene matches. The CDR3 here is CASSYSRLAGAYEQYF. In DNA form, the CDR3 reads TGTGCCAGCAGTTACTCCCGACTAGCGGGAGCCTACGAGCAGTACTTC.

This sequence joins TRBV5-1 and TRBJ1-2; D is possibly TRBD1 (5 bases). CDR3 size: 13 residues. Per germline, CDR1 SGHRS and CDR2 YFSETQ. Trimming shortened V by 0 bases and J by 8 bases, and 11 bases separated the two germline ends. The CDR3 nucleotides are TGCGCCAGCAGCTTGGACGACAGCCTAGGCTACACCTTC. Protein sequence: CASSLDDSLGYTF. Full variable domain (remainder filled in from reference TRBV5-1 and TRBJ1-2): KAGVTQTPRYLIKTRGQQVTLSCSPISGHRSVSWYQQTPGQGLQFLFEYFSETQRNKGNFPGRFSGRQFSNSRSEMNVSTLELGDSALYLCASSLDDSLGYTFGSGTRLTVV.

The chain uses TRBV13 and TRBJ2-5; D tentatively fits TRBD1 or TRBD2 (5 bases each). Germline loops: CDR1 PRHDT, CDR2 FYEKMQ (reference sequence). Trimming took off 5 bases at V and 5 bases at J, with 21 bases between the two ends. The CDR3 has 16 amino acids. CDR3 loop: CASSAWTSRDGETQYF. CDR3 nucleotide sequence: TGTGCCAGCAGCGCCTGGACCTCCAGGGACGGTGAGACCCAGTACTTC.

The table lists this clonotype with a count of one. The chain is built from TRBV25-1 and TRBJ1-2; D unclear. This CDR3 contains 14 residues. V was pared by 3 bases and J by 5 bases, with 13 bases between. Germline loops: CDR1 MGHDK, CDR2 SYGVNS. CDR3 coding DNA: TGTGCCAGCAGTGACTGGTCCATGCTTTATGGCTACACCTTC. Protein sequence: CASSDWSMLYGYTF.